This TCR beta chain came from a study of blood T cell repertoires in COVID-19 (TCRdb year 2020). Turning to the overall study: Samples from collaborators originated in the United States, Italy and Spain and spanned both the acute and convalescent phases of COVID-19. The prospective study material was composed of cDNA or gDNA derived from T cells, B-cell-depleted T cells, or PBMCs. Deeply sampled blood TCRbeta repertoires from subjects exposed to, actively infected with, or recovered from COVID-19 were included in the dataset. The repertoires were released in a freely available public database intended as a resource for research on the immune response to SARS-CoV-2. The samples were drawn from the first 160 participants of the ongoing ImmuneRACE study and from 950 to 1,500 subjects provided by 6 global collaborators. Sample metadata almost always included a de-identified subject ID, COVID-19 status, age in years and sex. Where available, HLA class I and class II types were obtained from metadata supplied by the sample provider rather than from assay-based typing.

With respect to this clone: What antigen it recognizes has not been identified. Nothing much larger sits one base from this clone, and base qualities are not available.

TCRbeta CDR3 regions were amplified from genomic DNA by means of the immunoSEQ Assay, a bias-controlled multiplex PCR. In the authors' own workflow: Within the assay, amplification of reference gene primers was used to estimate how many nucleated cells each sample contained. To quantify the absolute abundance of each unique TCRbeta CDR3 rearrangement, sequence reads were collapsed and filtered. Productive Simpson clonality was computed per sample as the square root of Simpson's diversity index over productive rearrangements. The table was pulled from immuneACCESS by TCRdb, which kept in-frame rearrangements only. Such tables lose some clones; where checked, under half of the loss comes from unresolved V genes, and the rest has no known cause. V, J and clone size reflect that table, while D and trimming were determined from the DNA. This sample lists a few hundred thousand clones; approximately 82% were detected once. The top ten clonotypes cover less than 3.5% of the sample.

The CDR3 spans 15 residues, from the cysteine through the phenylalanine. Only CDR3 DNA remains: 45 bases, in frame from the first base. For CDR1 and CDR2, the germline V gene lists SQVTM and ANQGSEA. V lost 6 bases and J lost 1 base, and the count of bases not matched to a germline gene is 6. The study at large found these results: The quantity of clinical and demographic metadata differed by source and by participant and was supplied without curation.

The collaborating institutions used their own protocols to collect whole blood in K2EDTA tubes. For TCRbeta analysis, collaborator samples were shipped as frozen whole blood, as isolated PBMCs, or as DNA extracted from either sample type. The sequencing input was peripheral blood. The receptor was isolated from a woman between 18 and 29 years old with acute or convalescent COVID-19. This chain joins TRBV29-1 to TRBJ1-2; 12 bases in the junction line up with TRBD1. The CDR3 is CSVGTGGSGNYGYTF. The DNA sequence is given as TGCAGCGTAGGGACAGGGGGCAGTGGTAACTATGGCTACACCTTC.